This record concerns one T cell receptor (beta chain) sequence. These data come from a study of shared T cell receptors in the human thymus. Germline CDR1 and CDR2: KGHSH and LQKENI. Losses at the gene ends were 6 bases for V and 8 bases for J; bases not matched to a gene: 14. The CDR3 totals 17 residues. Assay: immunoSEQ multiplex PCR; the TCRdb copy retains only in-frame clones and omits some. Here the sample spans some 720,000 clones, roughly 90% being singletons. The sample also formed part of further work on human thymus T cells. From that study: It was from resections taken during corrective heart surgery that the thymus tissue came.

Source material: thymocytes. The source is a boy in the first two years of life with a congenital heart defect. The V gene is TRBV18, the J gene TRBJ2-1; the match to TRBD2 covers 12 bases. CDR3: CASSLGETSGSLYEQFF. The CDR3 DNA reads as TGTGCCAGCTCTTTGGGTGAGACTAGCGGGAGTTTATATGAGCAGTTCTTC.